The rows below give T cell receptor beta chains drawn from one sample of a study of shared clonotypes between healthy human individuals. Sequenced by immunoSEQ multiplex PCR; TCRdb stores in-frame clones only, minus some. This sample has approximately 1.9 million clones; about 93% occur once, and the top ten carry 1.5% to 2%. Sequencing used naive CD8+ T cells from PBMCs. Receptors were obtained from a man aged 18 to 29 in good health. Some clones in this sample may be carry-over from other donors' samples. The CDR3 runs from the conserved cysteine through the conserved F or W. Fields, in order: CDR3 DNA, CDR3 protein, clone size, D gene, J gene, V gene. D genes are given only for firm matches. Not every row has a clone size; where given, it reads once, few, many or a size class.

cdr3_nt: TGTGCCAGCAGCTTTGAGGACAGGCCCACAGATACGCAGTATTTT; cdr3_aa: CASSFEDRPTDTQYF; clone_size: .; d_call: TRBD1; j_call: TRBJ2-3; v_call: TRBV7-9
cdr3_nt: TGTGCCAGCAGCTTAGGAGCAAATCAGCCCCAGCATTTT; cdr3_aa: CASSLGANQPQHF; clone_size: few; d_call: .; j_call: TRBJ1-5; v_call: TRBV5-6
cdr3_nt: TGTGCCAGCAGCTTAGGACTGGCGGGAGGGCTGAATGAGCAGTTCTTC; cdr3_aa: CASSLGLAGGLNEQFF; clone_size: .; d_call: TRBD2; j_call: TRBJ2-1; v_call: TRBV7-8
cdr3_nt: TGTGCCAGCAGCTCCGTGGGGGCGTCCTACAATGAGCAGTTCTTC; cdr3_aa: CASSSVGASYNEQFF; clone_size: .; d_call: .; j_call: TRBJ2-1; v_call: TRBV7-8
cdr3_nt: TGCGCCAGCAGCCAAGATTCAAGGGGGGCGCAGCCCCAGCATTTT; cdr3_aa: CASSQDSRGAQPQHF; clone_size: .; d_call: .; j_call: TRBJ1-5; v_call: TRBV4-3
cdr3_nt: TGTGCCAGCAGTTATTGGGGGAAAGAGACCCAGTACTTC; cdr3_aa: CASSYWGKETQYF; clone_size: .; d_call: .; j_call: TRBJ2-5; v_call: TRBV27
cdr3_nt: TGTGCCAGCACCTTGAACAGGGAAAGTAATGAAAAACTGTTTTTT; cdr3_aa: CASTLNRESNEKLFF; clone_size: .; d_call: .; j_call: TRBJ1-4; v_call: TRBV6-1
cdr3_nt: TGCGCCAGCATGGGAGGGGGGAAATCCTACAATGAGCAGTTCTTC; cdr3_aa: CASMGGGKSYNEQFF; clone_size: .; d_call: .; j_call: TRBJ2-1; v_call: TRBV4-1
cdr3_nt: TGTGCCAGCAGTCTAGACGGGGGGGCCTACGAGCAGTACTTC; cdr3_aa: CASSLDGGAYEQYF; clone_size: .; d_call: TRBD2; j_call: TRBJ2-7; v_call: TRBV28
cdr3_nt: TGTGCCAGCAGCTTGGACGGATACAATCAGCCCCAGCATTTT; cdr3_aa: CASSLDGYNQPQHF; clone_size: .; d_call: .; j_call: TRBJ1-5; v_call: TRBV5-6
cdr3_nt: TGTGCCAGTACCATAGGACAGGGGATATCCCAGCCCCAGCATTTT; cdr3_aa: CASTIGQGISQPQHF; clone_size: once; d_call: TRBD1; j_call: TRBJ1-5; v_call: TRBV19
cdr3_nt: TGTGCCAGCAGCGTAGGACTTTCGGGAAACACCATATATTTT; cdr3_aa: CASSVGLSGNTIYF; clone_size: .; d_call: .; j_call: TRBJ1-3; v_call: TRBV9
cdr3_nt: TGTGCCATCAGTGACCCCCCCGGGGGGCTAGCGGGAAGGACCCAGTACTTC; cdr3_aa: CAISDPPGGLAGRTQYF; clone_size: .; d_call: TRBD2; j_call: TRBJ2-5; v_call: TRBV10-3
cdr3_nt: TGTGCCAGCAAGTATTCATGGGGCAGTCCTAATGAAAAACTGTTTTTT; cdr3_aa: CASKYSWGSPNEKLFF; clone_size: .; d_call: .; j_call: TRBJ1-4; v_call: TRBV27